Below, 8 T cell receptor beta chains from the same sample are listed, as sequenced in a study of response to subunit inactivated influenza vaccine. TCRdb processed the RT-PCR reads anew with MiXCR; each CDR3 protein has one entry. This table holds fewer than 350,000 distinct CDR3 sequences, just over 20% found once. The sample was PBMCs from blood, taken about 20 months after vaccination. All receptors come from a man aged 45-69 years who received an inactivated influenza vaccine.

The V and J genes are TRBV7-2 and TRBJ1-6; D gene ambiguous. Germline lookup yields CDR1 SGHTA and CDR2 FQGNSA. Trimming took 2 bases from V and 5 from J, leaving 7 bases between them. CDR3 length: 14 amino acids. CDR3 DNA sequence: TGTGCCAGCAGCTTAACAGTCAATAATTCACCCCTCCACTTT. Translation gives CASSLTVNNSPLHF. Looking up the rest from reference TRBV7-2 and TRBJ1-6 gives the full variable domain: GAGVSQSPSNKVTEKGKDVELRCDPISGHTALYWYRQSLGQGLEFLIYFQGNSAPDKSGLPSDRFSAERTGGSVSTLTIQRTQQEDSAVYLCASSLTVNNSPLHFGNGTRLTVT.

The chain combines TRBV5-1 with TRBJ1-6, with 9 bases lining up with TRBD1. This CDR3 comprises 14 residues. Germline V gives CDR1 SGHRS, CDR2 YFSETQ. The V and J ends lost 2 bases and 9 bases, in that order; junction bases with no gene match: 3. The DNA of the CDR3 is TGCGCCAGCAGCTTACAGGACAGGGGTTCACCCCTCCACTTT. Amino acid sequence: CASSLQDRGSPLHF.

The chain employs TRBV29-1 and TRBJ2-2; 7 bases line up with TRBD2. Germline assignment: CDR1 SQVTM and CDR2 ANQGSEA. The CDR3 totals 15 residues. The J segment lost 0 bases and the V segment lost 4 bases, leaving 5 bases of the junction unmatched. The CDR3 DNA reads TGCAGCGTTGGCGGGAGCGCAGCGAACACCGGGGAGCTGTTTTTT. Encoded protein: CSVGGSAANTGELFF.

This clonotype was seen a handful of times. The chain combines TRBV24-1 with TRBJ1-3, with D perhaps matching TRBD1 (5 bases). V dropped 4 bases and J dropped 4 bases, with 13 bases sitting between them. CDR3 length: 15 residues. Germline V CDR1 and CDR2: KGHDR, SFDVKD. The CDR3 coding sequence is TGTGCCACCAGTGACAAACCGGGACGAGGAAACACCATATATTTT. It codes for CATSDKPGRGNTIYF.

The CDR3 sequence: CAIGGDSEAFF. In nucleotides, the CDR3 is TGTGCCATTGGTGGGGACAGTGAAGCTTTCTTT. The rearrangement uses TRBV2 and TRBJ1-1, with TRBD1 matching over 7 bases. CDR3 length equals 11 residues. V was pared by 10 bases and J by 7 bases, with 6 bases of the junction left unmatched. From germline, CDR1 is SNHLY and CDR2 FYNNEI.

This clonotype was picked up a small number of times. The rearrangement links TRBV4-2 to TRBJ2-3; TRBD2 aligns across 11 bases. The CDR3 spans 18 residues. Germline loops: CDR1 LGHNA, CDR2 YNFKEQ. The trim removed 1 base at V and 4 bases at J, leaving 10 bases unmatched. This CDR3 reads CASSQGTQTSGTADTQYF. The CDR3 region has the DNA TGTGCCAGCAGCCAAGGCACCCAGACTAGCGGGACGGCAGATACGCAGTATTTT.

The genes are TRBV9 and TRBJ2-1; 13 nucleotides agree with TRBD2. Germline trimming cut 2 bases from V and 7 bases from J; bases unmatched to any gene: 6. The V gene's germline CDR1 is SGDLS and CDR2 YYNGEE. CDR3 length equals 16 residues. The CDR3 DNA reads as TGTGCCAGCAGCGTTCAACGGACTAGCGGGAGAAATGAGCAGTTCTTC. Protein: CASSVQRTSGRNEQFF.

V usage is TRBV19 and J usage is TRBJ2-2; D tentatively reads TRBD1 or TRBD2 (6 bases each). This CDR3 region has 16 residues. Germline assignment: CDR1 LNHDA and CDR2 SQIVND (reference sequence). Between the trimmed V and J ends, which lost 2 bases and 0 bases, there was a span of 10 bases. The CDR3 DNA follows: TGTGCCAGTAGTATATTCGGGGGCCCGAACACCGGGGAGCTGTTTTTT. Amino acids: CASSIFGGPNTGELFF.